Sequencing of this TCR beta chain was carried out in a study of early T cells in non-severe SARS-CoV-2 infection. Study in general: Chains from this unsorted whole-blood bulk RNA could not be paired. Study-level findings and limits: Database matching using VDJdb favored anti-spike CD8 responses, with private and CD4 specificities left missing.

Remarks on this clonotype: The antigen is not known.

Trimming took 5 bases from V and 7 from J, leaving 15 bases between them. The length of the CDR3 is 14 residues. cDNA molecules, individually, were tagged with unique molecular identifiers. TCRdb re-analysed the 5' RACE reads in MiXCR, keeping a single row per CDR3 protein. The table has some 41,000 distinct CDR3 sequences, about 23% seen once. The source was whole blood, collected at baseline. The chain couples TRBV12-3 or TRBV12-4 to TRBJ2-1, with D uncertain. The source is an adult who was a healthcare worker with PCR-confirmed SARS-CoV-2 infection or an uninfected control (not recorded which). The CDR3 sequence is CASSPQIDVNEQFF. The CDR3 DNA sequence: TGTGCCAGCAGTCCTCAGATAGATGTTAATGAGCAGTTCTTC.